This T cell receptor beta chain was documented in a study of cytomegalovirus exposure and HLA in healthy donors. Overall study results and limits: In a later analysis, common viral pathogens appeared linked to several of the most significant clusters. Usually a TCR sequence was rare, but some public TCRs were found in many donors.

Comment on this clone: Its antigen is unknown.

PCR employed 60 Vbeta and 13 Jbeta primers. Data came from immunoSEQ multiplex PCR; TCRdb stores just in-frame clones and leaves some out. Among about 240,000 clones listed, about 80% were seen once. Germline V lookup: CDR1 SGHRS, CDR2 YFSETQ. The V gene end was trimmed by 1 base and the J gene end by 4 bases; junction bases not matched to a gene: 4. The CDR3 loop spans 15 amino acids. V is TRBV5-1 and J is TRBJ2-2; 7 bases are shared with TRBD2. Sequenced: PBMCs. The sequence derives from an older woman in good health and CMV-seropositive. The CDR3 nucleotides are TGCGCCAGCAGCTTGCGCGGGAGTTTCACCGGGGAGCTGTTTTTT. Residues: CASSLRGSFTGELFF.